This entry describes one T cell receptor (beta chain). The sample is drawn from a study of blood T cell repertoires in COVID-19. Overall study: Whether acute or convalescent, the COVID-19 samples came from the United States, Italy and Spain.

The germline V gene has CDR1 SGHRS and CDR2 YFSETQ. V gave up 6 bases and J gave up 4 bases, with 28 bases separating them. CDR3 length: 19 residues. The method was immunoSEQ multiplex PCR; TCRdb's version includes in-frame clones alone and lacks a portion of them. Of about 14,000 clones listed, around 90% are singletons. The specimen sequenced was peripheral blood. V usage is TRBV5-1 and J usage is TRBJ1-4; weak D call: TRBD1 (5 bases). The receptor's source is a human donor with active COVID-19. The donor label of this sample is uncertain. The CDR3 spells CASTLGGTAIGAGNEKLFF. CDR3 nucleotide sequence: TGCGCCAGCACCCTGGGGGGTACAGCGATTGGGGCTGGTAATGAAAAACTGTTTTTT.